This record covers a single T cell receptor beta chain. The data derive from a study of blood T cell repertoires in COVID-19. The overall study: The samples span acute and convalescent COVID-19 from the United States, Italy and Spain. From T cells, B-cell-depleted T cells, or PBMCs came the material, which was cDNA or gDNA.

Original data processing: Nucleated cell counts were estimated from reference gene primer amplification. TCRdb keeps only in-frame clones here, not all; method: immunoSEQ multiplex PCR. V and J calls and clone size are as listed in that table; D and trimming were resolved from the DNA. The sample has some 240,000 clones, 80% to 85% seen once. V gave up 0 bases and J gave up 3 bases; unmatched junction bases: 8. The CDR3 is 16 residues long. Looked up from germline, CDR1 is GTSNPN and CDR2 is SVGIG (reference sequence). The clonotype comes from a woman aged 55-69 years with active or convalescent COVID-19. Sequencing was done on a sample of peripheral blood. This sequence joins TRBV30 and TRBJ2-1, with 7 bases aligning to TRBD1. The CDR3 region is CAWSVLGQQFYNEQFF. In DNA, the CDR3 is TGTGCCTGGAGTGTACTGGGACAGCAGTTCTACAATGAGCAGTTCTTC.